Shown below are 15 T cell receptor beta chains from a single sample sequenced in a study of T-cell reconstitution after alpha-beta-depleted transplantation in children. A library of TCRbeta sequences, prepared with unique molecular identifiers, was generated. Via MiXCR, TCRdb re-called the PCR reads, giving one row per CDR3 protein. The sample records 700,000 to 850,000 distinct CDR3 sequences, under 20% being singletons. The sample was PBMCs, mostly from graft donor cells, taken 360 days after TCRalphabeta/CD19-depleted stem cell transplant. All receptors derive from a male patient younger than 18 who had a stem cell transplant for acute lymphoblastic leukemia, so the T cells may come from the graft donor.

The gene calls are TRBV12-3 or TRBV12-4 and TRBJ2-1; TRBD1 aligns across 7 bases. V shed 2 bases, J shed 9 bases, and the junction held 10 bases outside the gene matches. The CDR3 sequence is 15 residues long. The CDR3 loop reads CASSLREGAVIEQFF. CDR3 nucleotides: TGTGCCAGCAGTTTAAGAGAGGGGGCGGTAATTGAGCAGTTCTTC.

The J gene is TRBJ2-7, the V gene TRBV11-2, with a weak D call TRBD2 (6 bases). V lost 1 base, J lost 0 bases, and 19 bases lay in between. Germline V gene data show CDR1 as SGHAT and CDR2 as FQNNGV. The CDR3 has 18 residues. The CDR3, as DNA: TGTGCCAGCAGCTTAGGTGGGGGAGGAGGCCCACCCTCCTACGAGCAGTACTTC. Translation: CASSLGGGGGPPSYEQYF.

The chain combines TRBV20-1 with TRBJ2-1, with a tentative D call TRBD1 (6 bases). Trimming pared 3 bases from V and 2 bases from J, leaving 17 bases between. CDR3 length: 16 residues. Germline V lookup: CDR1 DFQATT, CDR2 SNEGSKA (reference sequence). This CDR3 reads CSARGFRDKAYNEQFF. The CDR3 DNA reads as TGCAGTGCTAGGGGCTTTCGGGACAAGGCCTACAATGAGCAGTTCTTC.

The chain combines TRBV5-1 with TRBJ1-2; D gene uncertain. Trimming took 4 bases from V and 4 from J, leaving 14 bases between them. The CDR3 covers 14 residues. The V gene's germline CDR1 is SGHRS and CDR2 YFSETQ. The CDR3 region is CASSETPPGYGYTF. The CDR3 DNA is TGCGCCAGCAGCGAGACACCTCCAGGCTATGGCTACACCTTC.

The rearrangement links TRBV29-1 to TRBJ2-1, with D perhaps TRBD1 (7 bases). This CDR3 comprises 13 residues. Germline assignment: CDR1 SQVTM and CDR2 ANQGSEA. The V end lost 7 bases, the J end lost 6 bases, and 16 bases lay between the germline ends. The CDR3 DNA reads as TGCAGCGCCGGAGGGGGACAGATCAATGAGCAGTTCTTC. Translation: CSAGGGQINEQFF.

The chain links TRBV4-1 to TRBJ2-7, with a tentative D call TRBD1 (6 bases). The CDR3 has 15 residues. Germline lookup yields CDR1 MGHRA and CDR2 YSYEKL. The ends were cut back, 2 bases at V and 4 bases at J, with 15 bases in the middle. The CDR3 reads CASSQSGTLPYEQYF. The CDR3 region has the DNA TGCGCCAGCAGCCAATCCGGGACACTTCCTTACGAGCAGTACTTC.

V usage is TRBV5-1 and J usage is TRBJ2-5; perhaps TRBD2 as D (7 bases). The germline CDR1 and CDR2 sequences are SGHRS and YFSETQ. Trimming left V 4 bases short and J 4 bases short, with 20 bases between. The CDR3 contains 16 residues. CDR3 DNA: TGCGCCAGCAGCCCTTATGAGGGGGGGGCGCGAGAGACCCAGTACTTC. It codes for CASSPYEGGARETQYF.

This clonotype was detected only a few times. V is TRBV3-1 and J is TRBJ2-7, with D uncertain. CDR3 size: 12 residues. With 2 bases removed from V and 5 bases from J, the gap between germline ends came to 7 bases. Per the germline V gene, CDR1 is LGHDT and CDR2 is YNNKEL (reference sequence). CDR3 bases: TGTGCCAGCAGCCAACCGCGCCACGAGCAGTACTTC. Translated, it gives CASSQPRHEQYF.

This clonotype has more than one count but fewer than ten. The V call is TRBV27, the J call TRBJ2-1; D remains ambiguous. V was clipped by 2 bases and J by 5 bases, with 19 bases between them. There are 17 residues in the CDR3. The V gene's germline CDR1 is MNHEY and CDR2 SMNVEV (reference sequence). The CDR3 reads CASSLISSQVGNNEQFF. The CDR3 bases are TGTGCCAGCAGTTTAATCTCTAGTCAGGTTGGTAACAATGAGCAGTTCTTC.

This clonotype was found a few times. The CDR3 loop is CASSLTLGGNTDTQYF. The CDR3 region has the DNA TGTGCCAGCAGCCTTACTCTGGGGGGAAACACAGATACGCAGTATTTT. The rearrangement uses TRBV7-9 and TRBJ2-3; D perhaps matches TRBD2 (6 bases). Germline V gene data show CDR1 as SEHNR and CDR2 as FQNEAQ (reference sequence). The CDR3 consists of 16 residues. The ends were cut back, 5 bases at V and 2 bases at J, with 17 bases in the middle.

CDR3 coding DNA: TGCGCCAGCAGTAACAGGGGGCACCATGGGCAGGCGCCTTACGAGCAGTACTTC. It specifies CASSNRGHHGQAPYEQYF. This chain connects TRBV23-1 to TRBJ2-7, with 9 bases fitting TRBD1. TRBV23-1 belongs to the ORF category, with a function that is uncertain. This CDR3 has 18 residues. The trim removed 5 bases at V and 4 bases at J, leaving 18 bases unmatched.

The chain has TRBV5-1 and TRBJ2-7; TRBD2 agrees at 13 bases. Germline trimming cut 5 bases from V and 3 bases from J; bases unmatched to any gene: 11. In germline, CDR1 is SGHRS, CDR2 YFSETQ. The length of the CDR3 is 17 residues. The DNA for the CDR3 is TGCGCCAGCAGAATGATACCGGGACTAGCGGGGCACTACGAGCAGTACTTC. It codes for CASRMIPGLAGHYEQYF.

This clonotype turned up a few times. The chain uses TRBV2 and TRBJ2-2; 7 positions agree with TRBD2. The germline CDR1 and CDR2 sequences are SNHLY and FYNNEI. The CDR3 contains 14 residues. After removal of 8 bases from V and 4 bases from J, the junction contained 7 bases not matched to a gene. The CDR3 protein is CASHGRPITGELFF. The DNA of the CDR3 is TGTGCCAGCCACGGGAGGCCCATCACCGGGGAGCTGTTTTTT.

The J gene is TRBJ2-3, the V gene TRBV27, with D perhaps matching TRBD2 (6 bases). This CDR3 has 15 amino acids. Trimming took off 6 bases at V and 3 bases at J, with 16 bases between the two ends. The V gene's germline CDR1 is MNHEY and CDR2 SMNVEV (reference sequence). CDR3 loop: CASSLTSARTDTQYF. CDR3 nucleotide sequence: TGTGCCAGCAGCCTGACTAGTGCCCGGACAGATACGCAGTATTTT.

This clonotype was observed a handful of times. This chain joins TRBV7-9 and TRBJ2-3, with D hard to call. Looked up from germline, CDR1 is SEHNR and CDR2 is FQNEAQ (reference sequence). Trimming cost V 7 bases and J 6 bases, with 20 bases left between them. The CDR3 is 15 residues long. CDR3 DNA: TGTGCCAGCATCACGGGCTTCTCGATAGGGGATACGCAGTATTTT. Its translation: CASITGFSIGDTQYF.